These 6 T cell receptor beta chains were sequenced from one sample in a study of cytomegalovirus exposure and HLA in healthy donors. PCR employed 60 Vbeta and 13 Jbeta primers. Produced via immunoSEQ multiplex PCR; TCRdb's table is partial and in-frame only. The sample comprises 150,000 to 200,000 clones, 70% to 90% of which are singletons, and roughly 8.8% rests with the top ten. Sequencing was carried out using PBMCs. Every receptor here comes from a man aged 18 to 29 in good health and CMV-seropositive.

This chain uses TRBV11-2 with TRBJ2-7; D might be TRBD2 (5 bases). Between the trimmed V and J ends, which lost 3 bases and 5 bases, there was a span of 5 bases. Germline V CDR1 and CDR2: SGHAT, FQNNGV. The CDR3 has 11 amino acids. This CDR3 reads CASSFGNEQYF. The DNA of the CDR3 is TGTGCCAGCAGCTTCGGGAACGAGCAGTACTTC.

V is TRBV7-9 and J is TRBJ2-7, with no clear D. The germline CDR1 and CDR2 sequences are SEHNR and FQNEAQ (reference sequence). The CDR3 spans 15 residues. V was cut by 3 bases and J by 4 bases, with 16 bases left in between. CDR3 residues: CASSFSYPGGYEQYF. As DNA, the CDR3 is TGTGCCAGCAGCTTCTCCTATCCGGGTGGATACGAGCAGTACTTC.

This clone appeared once. The V call is TRBV29-1, the J call TRBJ1-2; 7 bases fit TRBD1. Germline trimming cut 5 bases from V and 2 bases from J; bases unmatched to any gene: 8. The V gene's germline CDR1 is SQVTM and CDR2 ANQGSEA. This CDR3 contains 14 residues. CDR3 sequence reads: CSVLPGQRNYGYTF. DNA of the CDR3: TGCAGCGTTCTTCCGGGACAGAGAAACTATGGCTACACCTTC.

This clone came up a few times. The chain joins TRBV7-2 to TRBJ1-6, with 8 bases aligning to TRBD1. V was pared by 1 base and J by 7 bases, with 0 bases of the junction left unmatched. The CDR3 contains 14 residues. The germline V gene encodes CDR1 SGHTA and CDR2 FQGNSA. CDR3 coding DNA: TGTGCCAGCAGCTTAGACAGGGGGAATTCACCCCTCCACTTT. This gives the protein CASSLDRGNSPLHF.

Here the CDR3 reads CATNAGFSNQPQHF. In DNA form, the CDR3 reads TGTGCCACCAATGCAGGGTTTAGCAATCAGCCCCAGCATTTT. The chain joins TRBV15 to TRBJ1-5; D perhaps matches TRBD1 (5 bases). The germline V gene encodes CDR1 LNHNV and CDR2 YYDKDF (reference sequence). Trimming took 7 bases from V and 0 from J, leaving 10 bases between them. The CDR3 is made up of 14 amino acids.

The CDR3: CASSPPTGIGVNQPQHF. In DNA form, the CDR3 reads TGTGCCAGCTCACCACCGACAGGGATAGGGGTGAATCAGCCCCAGCATTTT. The rearrangement links TRBV18 to TRBJ1-5; 7 bases fit TRBD1. The ends lost 0 bases at V and 4 bases at J; junction bases unmatched: 9. The germline V gene has CDR1 KGHSH and CDR2 LQKENI. This CDR3 contains 17 residues.